These 4 T cell receptor beta chains were all obtained from the same sample, sequenced in a study of T-cell reconstitution after alpha-beta-depleted transplantation in children. The TCRbeta library was prepared with unique molecular identifiers. TCRdb independently ran MiXCR on the PCR reads; one entry per CDR3 protein. The sample yields 250,000 to 300,000 distinct CDR3 sequences, 7.5% to 9% seen once. These receptors' targets are unknown. Whole-study findings and limits: A year had passed since transplant, and T-cell counts and diversity by then came mostly from newly produced T cells.

The sequencing here drew on peripheral blood, taken 360 days after TCRalphabeta/CD19-depleted stem cell transplant. The receptor source for this set is a female patient between 2 and 15 years old who had a stem cell transplant for Fanconi anemia, so the T cells may come from the graft donor.

This clonotype occurred a few times. This rearrangement joins TRBV4-2 to TRBJ1-1; 8 nucleotides align to TRBD1. Germline V gives CDR1 LGHNA, CDR2 YNFKEQ. This CDR3 is built from 16 residues. V lost 1 base and J lost 4; bases outside the gene matches: 8. CDR3 sequence reads: CASSQGRGRGSTEAFF. CDR3 coding DNA: TGTGCCAGCAGCCAAGGCAGGGGGCGCGGGAGCACTGAAGCTTTCTTT.

This clonotype was observed a few times. V usage is TRBV20-1 and J usage is TRBJ1-5; no reliable D call. The CDR3 contains 16 residues. V was shortened by 3 bases and J by 2 bases, with 17 bases between the two germline ends. Germline CDR1 DFQATT, CDR2 SNEGSKA (reference sequence). The CDR3 nucleotides are TGCAGTGCTAGTTCCTCTAGGGAGGGCGGCAATCAGCCCCAGCATTTT. Translating it yields CSASSSREGGNQPQHF.

The gene calls are TRBV18 and TRBJ2-1; D gene uncertain. Germline lookup yields CDR1 KGHSH and CDR2 LQKENI. The CDR3 runs to 16 residues. V lost 2 bases and J 4 bases, leaving 15 bases between the germline ends. The CDR3 DNA is TGTGCCAGCTCACCAACCGTCTCGAGAATTTACAATGAGCAGTTCTTC. Translated: CASSPTVSRIYNEQFF.

The chain combines TRBV30 with TRBJ2-3; TRBD2 matches 13 bases. Germline values: CDR1 GTSNPN, CDR2 SVGIG (reference sequence). The junction had 6 bases not matched to a gene; V was cut back by 1 base and J by 5 bases. This CDR3 region has 16 residues. The CDR3 nucleotides read TGTGCCTGGAGTGCTGGACTAGCGGGGGCCGGAGATACGCAGTATTTT. Translation gives CAWSAGLAGAGDTQYF.